The T cell receptor beta chain described here comes from a study of T-cell memory formation after mild COVID-19. V lost 1 base and J lost 1, with 9 bases in between. There are 14 residues in the CDR3. CDR1 and CDR2 (germline): SQVTM, ANQGSEA. Barcoded TCR alpha and TCR beta cDNA libraries with UMIs came from 5'RACE using constant-segment primers. A single record per CDR3 protein comes from TCRdb applying MiXCR to the 5' RACE reads. Of 300,000 to 350,000 distinct CDR3 sequences listed, 13% to 15% are singletons. Material: PBMCs or a T cell subset sorted from them (not recorded which). This TCR was recovered from a man aged 18 to 29 who had mild COVID-19 (a few samples of this study predate the infection). Cell type and time point are not known. The chain has TRBV29-1 and TRBJ2-3; D not certain. The CDR3 reads CSVEGSHRTDTQYF. CDR3 nucleotide sequence: TGCAGCGTTGAAGGTTCGCATCGCACAGATACGCAGTATTTT.